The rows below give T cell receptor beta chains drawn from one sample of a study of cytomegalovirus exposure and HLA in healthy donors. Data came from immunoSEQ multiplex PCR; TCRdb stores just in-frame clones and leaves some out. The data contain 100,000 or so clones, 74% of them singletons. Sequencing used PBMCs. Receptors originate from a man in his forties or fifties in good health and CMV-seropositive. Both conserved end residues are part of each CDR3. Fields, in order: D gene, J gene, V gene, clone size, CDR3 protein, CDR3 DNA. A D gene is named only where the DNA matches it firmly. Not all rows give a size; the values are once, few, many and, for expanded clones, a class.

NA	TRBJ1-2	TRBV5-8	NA	CASSFWGGDTNYGYTF	TGTGCCAGCAGTTTCTGGGGGGGGGATACTAACTATGGCTACACCTTC
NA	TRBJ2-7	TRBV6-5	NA	CASSMVAGLGYEQYF	TGTGCCAGCAGTATGGTGGCGGGGCTAGGTTACGAGCAGTACTTC
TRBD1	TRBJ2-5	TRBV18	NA	CASSRQGQETQYF	TGTGCCAGCTCGAGACAGGGGCAAGAGACCCAGTACTTC
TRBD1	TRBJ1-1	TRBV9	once	CASSSATGDTEAFF	TGTGCCAGCAGCTCTGCCACAGGGGATACTGAAGCTTTCTTT
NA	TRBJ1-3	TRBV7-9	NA	CASSGRAFGKGNTIYF	TGTGCCAGCAGCGGGCGGGCTTTCGGAAAGGGAAACACCATATATTTT
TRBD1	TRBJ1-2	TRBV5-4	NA	CASSSKRTLPGQGGTGYTF	TGTGCCAGCAGCTCAAAACGGACGCTACCGGGACAGGGGGGAACTGGCTACACCTTC
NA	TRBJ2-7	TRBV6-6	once	CASSTGRGEQYF	TGTGCCAGCAGTACCGGCAGGGGCGAGCAGTACTTC
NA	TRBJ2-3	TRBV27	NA	CASSFRHRGIRTDTQYF	TGTGCCAGCAGTTTCCGACACCGGGGAATCCGCACAGATACGCAGTATTTT
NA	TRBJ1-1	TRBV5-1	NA	CASSLTGSERAFF	TGCGCCAGCAGTCTGACAGGATCCGAGCGAGCTTTCTTT
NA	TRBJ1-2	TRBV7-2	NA	CASSSDGLGYTF	TGTGCCAGCAGCTCGGACGGACTAGGCTACACCTTC
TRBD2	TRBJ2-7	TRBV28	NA	CASSSLTSGAYEQYF	TGTGCCAGCAGTTCTCTGACTAGCGGGGCGTACGAGCAGTACTTC
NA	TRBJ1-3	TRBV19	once	CASSTRPRGENEGPGNTIYF	TGTGCCAGTAGTACCCGACCCCGGGGGGAGAATGAAGGCCCTGGAAACACCATATATTTT
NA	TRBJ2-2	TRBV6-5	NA	CASSYGGMGTGELFF	TGTGCCAGCAGTTACGGAGGGATGGGAACCGGGGAGCTGTTTTTT
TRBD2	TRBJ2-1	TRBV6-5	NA	CASSSRLADNEQFF	TGTGCCAGCAGTTCCCGACTAGCGGACAATGAGCAGTTCTTC
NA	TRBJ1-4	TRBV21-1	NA	CASSTDRGFTNEKLFF	TGTGCCAGCAGCACCGACAGGGGGTTTACTAATGAAAAACTGTTTTTT
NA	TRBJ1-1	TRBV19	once	CASSAGMSAFF	TGTGCCAGTAGCGCAGGGATGAGCGCTTTCTTT
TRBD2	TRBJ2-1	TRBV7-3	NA	CASSIERGGSYEQFF	TGTGCCAGCAGCATCGAGCGGGGGGGCAGTTATGAGCAGTTCTTC
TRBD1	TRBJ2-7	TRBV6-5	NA	CASRGDRGNYEQYF	TGTGCCAGCAGAGGGGACAGGGGAAACTACGAGCAGTACTTC
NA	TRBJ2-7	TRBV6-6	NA	CASSWDWNYEQYF	TGTGCCAGCAGTTGGGACTGGAATTACGAGCAGTACTTC
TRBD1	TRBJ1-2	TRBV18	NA	CASSPGQGGYGYTF	TGTGCCAGCTCACCAGGACAGGGGGGCTATGGCTACACCTTC
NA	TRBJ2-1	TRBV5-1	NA	CASSEGGTYNEQFF	TGCGCCAGCAGCGAGGGGGGGACCTACAATGAGCAGTTCTTC
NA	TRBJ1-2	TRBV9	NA	CASSLSNGLAYGYTF	TGTGCCAGCAGCCTCTCAAATGGACTGGCCTATGGCTACACCTTC
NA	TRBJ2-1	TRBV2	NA	CASSAEDGGSAYNEQFF	TGTGCCAGCAGTGCCGAGGACGGCGGGTCGGCCTACAATGAGCAGTTCTTC
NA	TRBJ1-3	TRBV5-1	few	CASKDSSSGNTIYF	TGCGCCAGCAAGGACAGCAGCTCTGGAAACACCATATATTTT
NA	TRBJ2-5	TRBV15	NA	CATSRDMALGETQYF	TGTGCCACCAGCAGAGATATGGCTCTCGGGGAGACCCAGTACTTC
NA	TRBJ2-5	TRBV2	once	CASSESTDQETQYF	TGTGCCAGCAGTGAATCGACAGACCAAGAGACCCAGTACTTC
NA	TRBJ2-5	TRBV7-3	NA	CASSLGSGQETQYF	TGTGCCAGCAGCTTGGGGAGCGGCCAAGAGACCCAGTACTTC
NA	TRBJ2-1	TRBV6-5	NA	CASSYSVTTAVFF	TGTGCCAGCAGTTACTCTGTCACAACCGCAGTGTTCTTC
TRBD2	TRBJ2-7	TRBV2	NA	CASIPVWGEGEQYF	TGTGCCAGCATCCCTGTGTGGGGGGAGGGGGAGCAGTACTTC
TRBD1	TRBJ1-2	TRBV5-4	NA	CASSSRTGNYGYTF	TGTGCCAGCAGCTCCCGGACAGGGAACTATGGCTACACCTTC
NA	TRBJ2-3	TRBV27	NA	CASSNGLRDTQYF	TGTGCCAGCAGCAATGGGCTACGAGATACGCAGTATTTT
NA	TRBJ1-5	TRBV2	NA	CASSTAEGGHQPQHF	TGTGCCAGCAGCACCGCGGAGGGAGGTCATCAGCCCCAGCATTTT
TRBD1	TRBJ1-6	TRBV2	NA	CASSDPGTGGLNSPLHF	TGTGCCAGCAGTGACCCCGGGACAGGGGGACTTAATTCACCCCTCCACTTT
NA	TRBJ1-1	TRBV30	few	CAWRAYTEAFF	TGTGCCTGGAGGGCTTACACTGAAGCTTTCTTT
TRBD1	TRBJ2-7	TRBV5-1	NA	CASSVGQGVYEQYF	TGCGCCAGCAGCGTGGGACAGGGGGTATACGAGCAGTACTTC
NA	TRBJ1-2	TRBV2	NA	CASTPSGGAFYGYTF	TGTGCCAGCACCCCCTCGGGCGGGGCCTTCTATGGCTACACCTTC
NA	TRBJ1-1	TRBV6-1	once	CASSGNGNTEAFF	TGTGCCAGCAGTGGAAACGGGAACACTGAAGCTTTCTTT
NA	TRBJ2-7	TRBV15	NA	CATSRGRPLYEQYF	TGTGCCACCAGCAGAGGCAGGCCCCTTTACGAGCAGTACTTC
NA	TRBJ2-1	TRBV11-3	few	CASSQEGLASYEQFF	TGTGCCAGCAGTCAGGAGGGGCTAGCTAGCTATGAGCAGTTCTTC
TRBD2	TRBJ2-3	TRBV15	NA	CATSRGGSATDTQYF	TGTGCCACCAGCCGCGGGGGATCAGCCACAGATACGCAGTATTTT
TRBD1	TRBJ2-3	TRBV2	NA	CASSSRDREGTQYF	TGTGCCAGCAGTTCCCGGGACAGGGAAGGTACGCAGTATTTT
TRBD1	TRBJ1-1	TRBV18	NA	CASIQDRVSGAFF	TGTGCCAGCATACAGGACAGGGTTAGTGGAGCTTTCTTT
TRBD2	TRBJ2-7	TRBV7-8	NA	CASSPIAGGVHYEQYF	TGTGCCAGCAGCCCCATAGCGGGGGGCGTTCACTACGAGCAGTACTTC
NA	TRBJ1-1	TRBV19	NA	CASSIWANTEAFF	TGTGCCAGTAGTATATGGGCGAACACTGAAGCTTTCTTT
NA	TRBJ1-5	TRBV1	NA	CTSSAGGRQGNQPQHF	TGCACCAGCAGCGCGGGAGGTCGACAGGGAAATCAGCCCCAGCATTTT
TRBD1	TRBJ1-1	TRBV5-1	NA	CASSGQGMEVTEAFF	TGCGCCAGCAGCGGACAGGGAATGGAGGTCACTGAAGCTTTCTTT
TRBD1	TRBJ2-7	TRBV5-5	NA	CASSLDRGIWYEQYF	TGTGCTAGCAGCTTGGACAGGGGGATATGGTACGAGCAGTACTTC
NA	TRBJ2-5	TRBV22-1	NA	CPGSSPSLSRGPAVETQYF	TGTCCTGGGAGCTCTCCCTCCTTATCCAGGGGTCCCGCGGTGGAGACCCAGTACTTC
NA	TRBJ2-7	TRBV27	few	CASSSGLGDEQYF	TGTGCCAGCAGTTCGGGCTTAGGGGACGAGCAGTACTTC
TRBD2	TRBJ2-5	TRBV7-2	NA	CASSPQVAGEETQYF	TGTGCCAGCAGCCCCCAGGTAGCGGGGGAAGAGACCCAGTACTTC
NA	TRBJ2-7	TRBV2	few	CASRSDSDEQYF	TGTGCCAGCAGGTCTGACTCCGACGAGCAGTACTTC
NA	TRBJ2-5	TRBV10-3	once	CAISESKRVAGEETQYF	TGTGCCATCAGTGAGTCAAAGAGGGTTGCTGGGGAAGAGACCCAGTACTTC
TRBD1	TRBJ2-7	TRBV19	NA	CASSPGQGSSYEQYF	TGTGCCAGTAGTCCGGGACAGGGGAGCTCCTACGAGCAGTACTTC
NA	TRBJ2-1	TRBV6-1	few	CASSYSSSYNEQFF	TGTGCCAGCAGCTACAGTAGCTCCTACAATGAGCAGTTCTTC
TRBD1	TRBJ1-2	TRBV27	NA	CASSLSRQGYYGYTF	TGTGCCAGCAGTTTAAGCCGACAGGGCTACTATGGCTACACCTTC
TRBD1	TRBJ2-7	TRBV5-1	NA	CASSLDSGQGTYEQYF	TGCGCCAGCAGCTTGGACTCGGGACAGGGGACCTACGAGCAGTACTTC